This T cell receptor beta chain was recorded in a study of CD8+ T cells in alopecia areata. Study-level background: The drug, oral tofacitinib, was given to treated patients at 5 to 10 mg twice daily.

V was cut by 3 bases and J by 4 bases, with 19 bases left in between. From germline, CDR1 is SGHRS and CDR2 YFSETQ. The CDR3 is 16 amino acids. This clone was detected ten times or more. Its specificity is not known. Reverse transcribed after extraction, RNA yielded cDNA as the sequencing template. The data were produced by immunoSEQ multiplex PCR, yet TCRdb's version contains in-frame clones alone and is incomplete. The table includes under 200,000 clones, less than 70% detected once. The treatment here: oral pan-JAK inhibitor, 5-10 mg twice daily. Collection of lesional scalp punch biopsies and peripheral blood was performed in alopecia areata patients. Starting from PBMCs, sorting isolated CD4+ and CD8+ T cells. General study points: More clonal than normal scalp was lesional scalp, particularly alopecia totalis/universalis.

Sequenced here: CD4+ T cells sorted from blood, sampled at week 24, from a patient treated with tofacitinib. The source is a human donor with alopecia areata. This chain uses TRBV5-1 with TRBJ1-2, with D maybe TRBD1 (6 bases). CDR3 in amino acids: CASSSRGDTGGYGYTF. In nucleotides, the CDR3 is TGCGCCAGCAGCTCACGAGGGGACACCGGCGGCTATGGCTACACCTTC.